This TCR beta chain was documented in a study of shared clonotypes between healthy human individuals. Study-level information: The people who gave samples were a couple of women and a few men aged 18 to 49. A donor's plate count was three for CD4 naive and three for CD4 memory; CD8 naive had two and CD8 memory one. Study results and caveats: Generation probability values for non-shared clonotypes were lower than those for clonotypes shared by all four donors.

Clones were sequenced by immunoSEQ multiplex PCR, and TCRdb holds only the in-frame ones, with some missing. Found here are around 2.1 million clones, approximately 96% of them singletons; the top ten hold roughly 0.13%. Into CD45RA+ naive and CD45RA-negative memory subsets, the CD4+ cells were split. Concerning this clone: Its antigen is as yet unknown.

The sequenced sample was naive CD4+ T cells sorted from blood. Subset defined: CD45RA+ positively selected. The clonotype was recovered from a man aged 18-30 years in good health.

In DNA, the CDR3 is TGTGCCAGCAGCTTGGCACACATGAACACTGAAGCTTTCTTT. Residues: CASSLAHMNTEAFF. The V and J genes are TRBV7-9 and TRBJ1-1; no clear D gene. CDR3 length: 14 amino acids. The germline V gene has CDR1 SEHNR and CDR2 FQNEAQ (reference sequence). V dropped 3 bases and J dropped 0 bases, with 8 bases sitting between them.